This T cell receptor (beta chain) was observed in a study of blood T cell repertoires in COVID-19. The assay was immunoSEQ multiplex PCR, and TCRdb's table has in-frame clones only and misses some. The repertoire holds about 200,000 clones, approximately 83% seen once, with roughly 27% in the top ten. There are a few counts of this clone. Losses at the gene ends were 0 bases for V and 3 bases for J; bases not matched to a gene: 6. The germline V gene has CDR1 SGHRS and CDR2 YFSETQ. This CDR3 contains 15 residues. The sample was peripheral blood. The V gene is TRBV5-1, the J gene TRBJ2-7; 7 bases line up with TRBD2. This TCR was recovered from a man between 40 and 49 years old with acute or convalescent COVID-19. The chain's CDR3 is CASSLVGEGNYEQYF. The CDR3 DNA is TGCGCCAGCAGCTTGGTGGGGGAGGGCAACTACGAGCAGTACTTC. Full variable domain (missing parts from reference TRBV5-1 and TRBJ2-7): KAGVTQTPRYLIKTRGQQVTLSCSPISGHRSVSWYQQTPGQGLQFLFEYFSETQRNKGNFPGRFSGRQFSNSRSEMNVSTLELGDSALYLCASSLVGEGNYEQYFGPGTRLTVT.